The next 25 T cell receptor beta chains were all read from a single sample in a study of blood T cell repertoires in COVID-19 (dated by TCRdb to 2018 to 2020). The method was the immunoSEQ multiplex PCR assay. Sourced from immuneACCESS, this table was stored by TCRdb with only in-frame sequences that have V and J called. A share of the clones is absent; for the studies checked, an unresolved V gene accounts for under half, and the remainder has no known explanation. The sample table contains over 140,000 clones; only one count was recorded for about three quarters of them. Around 4.8% of the sample belongs to the ten largest clones. What was sequenced was peripheral blood. Receptors were obtained from an elderly woman with active or convalescent COVID-19.

This rearrangement joins TRBV2 to TRBJ1-2, with 7 bases lining up with TRBD1. After removal of 5 bases from V and 5 bases from J, the junction contained 11 bases not matched to a gene. The CDR3 sequence is 15 residues long. Per germline, CDR1 SNHLY and CDR2 FYNNEI. The CDR3 loop reads CASSPGLTGMYGYTF. The CDR3 nucleotides read TGTGCCAGCAGTCCCGGTCTGACAGGGATGTATGGCTACACCTTC.

The chain couples TRBV12-3 or TRBV12-4 to TRBJ1-5; D is possibly TRBD1 (6 bases). The CDR3 loop spans 12 amino acids. V lost 10 bases and J 9 bases, leaving 16 bases between the germline ends. The CDR3 DNA follows: TGTGCCACTGGGGGGGGGCCCCGGCCCCAGCATTTT. Protein product: CATGGGPRPQHF.

The genes are TRBV7-2 and TRBJ1-2; 8 bases line up with TRBD1. With V trimmed by 5 bases and J by 4 bases, 6 bases remained unmatched. The CDR3 length is 14 residues. Germline V gene sequence: CDR1 SGHTA, CDR2 FQGNSA. The CDR3 DNA follows: TGTGCCAGCAGCCAAGACAGGGGCCCCTATGGCTACACCTTC. Its protein product is CASSQDRGPYGYTF.

The V call is TRBV19, the J call TRBJ1-2, with D possibly TRBD1 on 6 matching bases. Trimming removed 3 bases at V and 6 bases at J, with 11 bases between. This CDR3 region has 13 residues. Germline V gene sequence: CDR1 LNHDA, CDR2 SQIVND (reference sequence). This CDR3 is CASSILQGNGYTF. The CDR3 DNA sequence: TGTGCCAGTAGTATTTTGCAGGGGAATGGCTACACCTTC.

The rearrangement links TRBV18 to TRBJ2-7; 12 bases fit TRBD2. Unmatched junction bases numbered 2, after V lost 5 bases and J lost 0 bases. CDR1 and CDR2 from the germline V gene are KGHSH and LQKENI. The CDR3 sequence is 15 residues long. This chain's CDR3 is CASSMTSGSSYEQYF. Written as DNA, the CDR3 is TGTGCCAGCTCAATGACTAGCGGGAGCTCCTACGAGCAGTACTTC.

This clone was detected once. The genes are TRBV19 and TRBJ2-1; TRBD1 matches at 9 bases. Trimming cost V 4 bases and J 6 bases; bases outside gene matches: 16. Germline loops: CDR1 LNHDA, CDR2 SQIVND (reference sequence). CDR3 length: 18 residues. The CDR3 DNA follows: TGTGCCAGTAGTAAAGACCATCCCGGGACAGGGAGCATCAATGAGCAGTTCTTC. It codes for CASSKDHPGTGSINEQFF.

V usage is TRBV19 and J usage is TRBJ2-3; 14 bases line up with TRBD2. Trimming cost V 5 bases and J 6 bases; bases outside gene matches: 7. Germline V CDR1 and CDR2: LNHDA, SQIVND (reference sequence). The CDR3 loop spans 16 amino acids. CDR3 sequence: CASSPWTSGGMDTQYF. The CDR3 region has the DNA TGTGCCAGTAGTCCTTGGACTAGCGGGGGGATGGATACGCAGTATTTT.

This clone showed up just a few times. The chain recombines TRBV29-1 with TRBJ1-2, with 7 bases aligning to TRBD1. Germline trimming cut 7 bases from V and 0 bases from J; bases unmatched to any gene: 5. CDR3 size: 13 residues. Germline CDR1 reads SQVTM; CDR2 reads ANQGSEA. The DNA for the CDR3 is TGCAGCGACACCGGGACAGCTAACTATGGCTACACCTTC. Protein: CSDTGTANYGYTF.

This clone was observed once. This chain joins TRBV4-1 and TRBJ1-1; D might be TRBD1 (6 bases). Germline lookup yields CDR1 MGHRA and CDR2 YSYEKL. This CDR3 spans 14 amino acids. The V and J ends lost 0 bases and 8 bases respectively, with 13 bases between them. The CDR3 reads CASSQDEGVGEAFF. DNA of the CDR3: TGCGCCAGCAGCCAAGATGAGGGGGTGGGAGAAGCTTTCTTT.

This clone was counted between two and nine times. The CDR3, as DNA: TGTGCCAGCAGCTTAGACCGGAACAGGGTGGGCTATGGCTACACCTTC. This gives the protein CASSLDRNRVGYGYTF. This rearrangement joins TRBV7-2 to TRBJ1-2; tentatively, D is TRBD1 (6 bases). With 1 base removed from V and 4 bases from J, the gap between germline ends came to 16 bases. In germline, CDR1 is SGHTA, CDR2 FQGNSA. CDR3 length: 16 amino acids.

This rearrangement joins TRBV2 to TRBJ1-5; the D is unclear. Germline CDR1 is SNHLY and CDR2 is FYNNEI. With 4 bases removed from V and 2 bases from J, the gap between germline ends came to 15 bases. The CDR3 covers 16 residues. The CDR3 nucleotides are TGTGCCAGCAGTGGAGGCCCCCCTACGGGCAATCAGCCCCAGCATTTT. Protein: CASSGGPPTGNQPQHF.

J is TRBJ1-1 and V is TRBV11-2; no reliable D call. There are 15 residues in the CDR3. V was trimmed by 0 bases and J by 0 bases, leaving 8 bases between them. CDR1 SGHAT and CDR2 FQNNGV come from the germline V gene. As DNA, the CDR3 is TGTGCCAGCAGCTTAGATCCGTCCGTGAACACTGAAGCTTTCTTT. It codes for CASSLDPSVNTEAFF.

The chain recombines TRBV7-2 with TRBJ1-4; the D gene is possibly TRBD1 (6 bases). This CDR3 has 17 amino acids. V was shortened by 1 base and J by 5 bases, with 17 bases between the two germline ends. Germline V CDR1 and CDR2: SGHTA, FQGNSA. This CDR3 is CASSLEGRGLINEKLFF. Written as DNA, the CDR3 is TGTGCCAGCAGCTTAGAGGGCAGGGGCCTCATAAATGAAAAACTGTTTTTT.

The rearrangement uses TRBV4-2 and TRBJ1-5, with 9 bases matching TRBD1. CDR1 LGHNA and CDR2 YNFKEQ come from the germline V gene. This CDR3 spans 15 amino acids. V was clipped by 7 bases and J by 4 bases; unmatched bases: 8. This CDR3 reads CASTTDRGSNQPQHF. In DNA form, the CDR3 reads TGTGCCAGCACCACGGACAGGGGATCTAATCAGCCCCAGCATTTT.

In this sample, this clone turned up once. V and J are TRBV4-3 and TRBJ2-3; maybe TRBD1 (5 bases). Looked up from germline, CDR1 is LGHNA and CDR2 is YSLEER. This CDR3 contains 16 residues. Trimming pared 4 bases from V and 1 base from J, leaving 15 bases between. CDR3 in amino acids: CASSLQPGRRTDTQYF. DNA of the CDR3: TGCGCCAGCAGCCTACAGCCAGGGCGACGCACAGATACGCAGTATTTT.

This clone was observed a handful of times. The chain links TRBV18 to TRBJ1-2; D possibly corresponds to TRBD1 (5 bases). Trimming cost V 5 bases and J 8 bases, with 15 bases left between them. CDR1 and CDR2 (germline): KGHSH, LQKENI. CDR3 length equals 13 residues. In nucleotides, the CDR3 is TGTGCCAGCTCAACCCAGGGAGGGGACGGCTACACCTTC. Its translation: CASSTQGGDGYTF.

V is TRBV12-3 or TRBV12-4 and J is TRBJ2-7; D ambiguous. V shed 3 bases and J shed 0 bases, with 6 bases lying between them. The CDR3 is made up of 13 amino acids. The CDR3 DNA reads TGTGCCAGCAGTTTTTACAGCTCCTACGAGCAGTACTTC. Amino acids: CASSFYSSYEQYF.

The gene calls are TRBV11-2 and TRBJ1-2; 8 nucleotides line up with TRBD1. The CDR3 has 14 residues. With 3 bases clipped from V and 5 bases from J, the junction kept 5 bases outside the gene matches. The germline V gene encodes CDR1 SGHAT and CDR2 FQNNGV. The CDR3 region has the DNA TGTGCCAGCAGCTTTGGACAGGGAGATTATGGCTACACCTTC. The encoded protein is CASSFGQGDYGYTF. The entire variable domain, with the rest obtained from reference TRBV11-2 and TRBJ1-2, is as follows: EAGVAQSPRYKIIEKRQSVAFWCNPISGHATLYWYQQILGQGPKLLIQFQNNGVVDDSQLPKDRFSAERLKGVDSTLKIQPAKLEDSAVYLCASSFGQGDYGYTFGSGTRLTVV.

In its sample, this clone was seen once. The chain links TRBV5-4 to TRBJ2-6, with a possible D match to TRBD1 (6 bases). This CDR3 contains 17 residues. The ends were cut back, 1 base at V and 4 bases at J, with 15 bases in the middle. Looked up from germline, CDR1 is SGHNT and CDR2 is YYREEE (reference sequence). The CDR3 sequence is CASSLLGWGPGANVLTF. The CDR3 DNA reads TGTGCCAGCAGCTTGTTAGGTTGGGGGCCCGGGGCCAACGTCCTGACTTTC.

This clone appeared a single time. The CDR3 sequence is CASSFSDTQYF. Written as DNA, the CDR3 is TGTGCCAGCAGTTTCTCAGATACGCAGTATTTT. The V and J genes are TRBV28 and TRBJ2-3; D not resolved. The CDR3 spans 11 residues. CDR1 and CDR2 (germline): MDHEN, SYDVKM. Trimming took 3 bases from V and 4 from J, leaving 2 bases between them.

The chain couples TRBV6-1 to TRBJ2-3, with D possibly TRBD2 on 5 matching bases. The CDR3 sequence is 14 residues long. Trimming took 5 bases from V and 2 from J, leaving 11 bases between them. Germline CDR1 reads MNHNS; CDR2 reads SASEGT. CDR3 DNA sequence: TGTGCCAGCAGTTATGGACTCAACACAGATACGCAGTATTTT. Amino acid sequence: CASSYGLNTDTQYF.

This chain connects TRBV9 to TRBJ2-2; 9 bases align to TRBD1. Germline CDR1 and CDR2: SGDLS and YYNGEE. V was pared by 4 bases and J by 7 bases, with 8 bases of the junction left unmatched. This CDR3 is built from 15 residues. The CDR3 here is CASSIEQGASGELFF. As DNA, the CDR3 is TGTGCCAGCAGCATCGAACAGGGGGCGAGCGGGGAGCTGTTTTTT.

CDR3 sequence: CASGLGELFF. DNA of the CDR3: TGTGCCAGCGGGCTCGGGGAGCTGTTTTTT. The chain combines TRBV6-5 with TRBJ2-2; unclear D gene. V was cut by 8 bases and J by 7 bases, with 5 bases left in between. Germline V gene data show CDR1 as MNHEY and CDR2 as SVGAGI. CDR3 size: 10 residues.

The chain carries TRBV5-1 and TRBJ1-6, with D possibly TRBD1 on 6 matching bases. CDR1 SGHRS and CDR2 YFSETQ come from the germline V gene. CDR3 length: 14 residues. The germline V and J ends were trimmed by 0 bases and 10 bases, with 11 bases remaining between them. The CDR3 sequence is CASSLGQAASPLHF. The DNA for the CDR3 is TGCGCCAGCAGCTTGGGACAGGCTGCCTCACCCCTCCACTTT.

This rearrangement joins TRBV9 to TRBJ1-1, with D unclear. From germline, CDR1 is SGDLS and CDR2 YYNGEE. This CDR3 has 15 amino acids. The germline V and J ends were trimmed by 3 bases and 2 bases, with 14 bases remaining between them. CDR3 residues: CASSESRWRNTEAFF. In nucleotides, the CDR3 is TGTGCCAGCAGCGAGTCGCGGTGGAGAAACACTGAAGCTTTCTTT.